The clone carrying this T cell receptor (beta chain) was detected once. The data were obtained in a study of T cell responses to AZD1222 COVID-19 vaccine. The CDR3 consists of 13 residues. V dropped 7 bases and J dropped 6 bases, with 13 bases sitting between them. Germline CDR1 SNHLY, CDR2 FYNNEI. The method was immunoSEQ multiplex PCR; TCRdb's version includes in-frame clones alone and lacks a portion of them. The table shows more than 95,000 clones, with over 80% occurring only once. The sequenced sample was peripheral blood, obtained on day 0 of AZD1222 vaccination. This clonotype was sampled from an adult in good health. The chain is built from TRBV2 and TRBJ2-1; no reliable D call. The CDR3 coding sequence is TGTGCCAGCACCTCCATAGTGGGCAATGAGCAGTTCTTC. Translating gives CASTSIVGNEQFF.